This T cell receptor (beta chain) was found in a study of T cells in Graves' hyperthyroidism and ophthalmopathy. Study-wide background: Peripheral blood was taken when the disease was first diagnosed, before any treatment began.

Trimming removed 5 bases at V and 1 base at J, with 10 bases between. CDR3 length: 14 amino acids. CDR1 is MDHEN, CDR2 SYDVKM, per germline. This clonotype was observed many times. Newly diagnosed hyperthyroidism, duration under 2 months, in patients aged 18 to 65. The blood specimen was taken at initial hyperthyroidism diagnosis, before any ophthalmopathy symptoms. There were TCR beta CDR3 regions amplified from RNA transcripts. With the HTBI primer set, the TCR CDR3 went through a first round of RT-PCR. TCRdb reprocessed the multiplex PCR reads with MiXCR, giving one entry per CDR3 protein. The sample gives around 300,000 distinct CDR3 sequences, about an eighth of which show up once; 6% to 8% is in the top ten.

The sequencing sample was made of blood. The chain joins TRBV28 to TRBJ2-3; TRBD2 might be the D (6 bases). This TCR derives from a woman in her twenties or thirties with Graves' hyperthyroidism that later progressed to Graves' ophthalmopathy. The CDR3 spells CASSPGLGTDTQYF. The CDR3 DNA is TGTGCCAGCAGTCCGGGACTCGGCACAGATACGCAGTATTTT.